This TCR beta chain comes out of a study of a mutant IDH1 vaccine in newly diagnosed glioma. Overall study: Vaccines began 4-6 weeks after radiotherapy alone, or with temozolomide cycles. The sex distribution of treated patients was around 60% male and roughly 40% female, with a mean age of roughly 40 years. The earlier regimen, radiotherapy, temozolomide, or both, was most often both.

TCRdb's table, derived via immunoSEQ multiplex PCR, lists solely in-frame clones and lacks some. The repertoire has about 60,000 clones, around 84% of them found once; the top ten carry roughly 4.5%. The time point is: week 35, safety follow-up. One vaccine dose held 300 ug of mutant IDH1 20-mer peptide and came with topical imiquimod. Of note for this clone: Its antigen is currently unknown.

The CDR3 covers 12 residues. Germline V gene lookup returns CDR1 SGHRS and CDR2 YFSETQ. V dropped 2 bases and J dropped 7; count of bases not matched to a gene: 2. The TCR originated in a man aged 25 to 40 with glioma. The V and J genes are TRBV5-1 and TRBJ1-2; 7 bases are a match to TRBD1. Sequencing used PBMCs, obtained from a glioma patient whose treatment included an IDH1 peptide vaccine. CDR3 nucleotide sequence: TGCGCCAGCAGCTTTGACAGGGTTGGCTACACCTTC. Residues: CASSFDRVGYTF.